These 30 T cell receptor beta chains were all obtained from the same sample, sequenced in a study of cytomegalovirus exposure and HLA in healthy donors. 60 Vbeta and 13 Jbeta primers were used in PCR. Sequenced by immunoSEQ multiplex PCR; TCRdb stores in-frame clones only, minus some. The table lists 200,000 or so clones, 77% of them singletons. The material sequenced was PBMCs. These receptors came from a woman in her 30s in good health and CMV-seropositive.

This chain connects TRBV6-9 to TRBJ1-2; 7 positions agree with TRBD1. This CDR3 is built from 14 residues. The V gene's germline CDR1 is MNHGY and CDR2 SVAAGI. The J segment lost 8 bases and the V segment lost 4 bases, leaving 10 bases of the junction unmatched. CDR3 protein: CASSWTGQRQGYTF. The CDR3 coding sequence is TGTGCCAGCAGTTGGACGGGACAGCGACAAGGCTACACCTTC.

The V call is TRBV25-1, the J call TRBJ1-1; 8 positions match TRBD1. Trimming took 4 bases from V and 9 from J; bases not matched to a gene: 7. The CDR3 contains 13 residues. CDR1 and CDR2 from the germline V gene are MGHDK and SYGVNS. The CDR3 protein is CASSAIGQGKAFF. The CDR3 DNA is TGTGCCAGCAGTGCTATCGGACAGGGAAAAGCTTTCTTT.

The V gene is TRBV9, the J gene TRBJ1-4, with 9 bases matching TRBD1. Germline V gives CDR1 SGDLS, CDR2 YYNGEE. The CDR3 consists of 14 residues. J was trimmed by 8 bases and V by 4 bases; bases with no gene match: 6. CDR3 sequence: CASSLGQGGEKLFF. The CDR3 DNA reads as TGTGCCAGCAGCTTGGGACAGGGAGGCGAAAAACTGTTTTTT.

The chain couples TRBV7-9 to TRBJ2-5, with a possible D match to TRBD2 (6 bases). V dropped 7 bases and J dropped 1 base, with 22 bases sitting between them. Germline assignment: CDR1 SEHNR and CDR2 FQNEAQ (reference sequence). The CDR3 has 17 amino acids. CDR3 nucleotide sequence: TGTGCCAGCACCCTGGGGCTATTCTTCGGGGGCCAAGAGACCCAGTACTTC. This gives the protein CASTLGLFFGGQETQYF.

Comments on this clone: One junction end does not reproduce the germline sequence, and a read error may be involved. Other nucleotide sequences from this sample produce the same CDR3. The chain uses TRBV5-1 and TRBJ2-1; TRBD2 matches 8 bases. Germline loops: CDR1 SGHRS, CDR2 YFSETQ. This CDR3 has 16 residues. Written as DNA, the CDR3 is TGCGCTAGCAGCGCGGGAGGTAGCGAATACTACAATGAGCAGTTCTTC. It codes for CASSAGGSEYYNEQFF.

This clone was detected only a few times. The rearrangement joins TRBV18 to TRBJ1-1, with D possibly being TRBD1 (6 bases). Between the trimmed V and J ends, which lost 2 bases and 4 bases, there was a span of 11 bases. Germline V gene sequence: CDR1 KGHSH, CDR2 LQKENI. CDR3 length: 14 residues. CDR3 protein: CASSPRGGGTEAFF. The CDR3 nucleotides read TGTGCCAGCTCACCAAGGGGGGGCGGCACTGAAGCTTTCTTT. Drawing the rest from reference TRBV18 and TRBJ1-1, the complete variable domain is NAGVMQNPRHLVRRRGQEARLRCSPMKGHSHVYWYRQLPEEGLKFMVYLQKENIIDESGMPKERFSAEFPKEGPSILRIQQVVRGDSAAYFCASSPRGGGTEAFFGQGTRLTVV.

The gene calls are TRBV28 and TRBJ2-7, with D possibly TRBD2 on 6 matching bases. The CDR3 has 13 amino acids. V gave up 7 bases and J gave up 5 bases, with 15 bases separating them. Looked up from germline, CDR1 is MDHEN and CDR2 is SYDVKM. The CDR3 loop reads CASIHSGVHEQYF. The CDR3 DNA follows: TGTGCCAGCATCCACTCGGGGGTCCACGAGCAGTACTTC.

The genes are TRBV4-3 and TRBJ2-5, with D perhaps matching TRBD2 (6 bases). Trimming pared 7 bases from V and 5 bases from J, leaving 14 bases between. Germline V gene sequence: CDR1 LGHNA, CDR2 YSLEER. This CDR3 has 13 residues. CDR3 nucleotide sequence: TGCGCCAGCACAGTTAAAGGGAGGGAGACCCAGTACTTC. It is translated as CASTVKGRETQYF.

This clone was counted a few times. This rearrangement joins TRBV30 to TRBJ2-3; TRBD2 aligns across 8 bases. The CDR3 is 14 amino acids. The germline V gene has CDR1 GTSNPN and CDR2 SVGIG (reference sequence). V was clipped by 0 bases and J by 7 bases; unmatched bases: 6. The CDR3 reads CAWSVGSGEYTQYF. The CDR3, as DNA: TGTGCCTGGAGTGTAGGTAGCGGGGAATATACGCAGTATTTT.

This clone appeared a few times. The chain couples TRBV7-2 to TRBJ1-2, with TRBD1 identical over 7 bases. The CDR3 spans 13 residues. The V segment lost 3 bases and the J segment 5 bases; nucleotides outside the gene matches: 3. The germline V gene encodes CDR1 SGHTA and CDR2 FQGNSA. The CDR3 DNA reads TGTGCCAGCAGCTTCCCACAGGGGTATGGCTACACCTTC. Translation gives CASSFPQGYGYTF. The variable domain in full, with the rest retrieved from reference TRBV7-2 and TRBJ1-2, is GAGVSQSPSNKVTEKGKDVELRCDPISGHTALYWYRQSLGQGLEFLIYFQGNSAPDKSGLPSDRFSAERTGGSVSTLTIQRTQQEDSAVYLCASSFPQGYGYTFGSGTRLTVV.

This chain uses TRBV5-1 with TRBJ1-2; D remains ambiguous. V was cut by 0 bases and J by 2 bases, with 8 bases left in between. The CDR3 consists of 14 residues. CDR1 and CDR2 from the germline V gene are SGHRS and YFSETQ. The CDR3 sequence is CASSLAPGNYGYTF. The CDR3 DNA reads TGCGCCAGCAGCTTGGCCCCGGGGAACTATGGCTACACCTTC.

The chain links TRBV7-9 to TRBJ1-1; possible D gene TRBD1, 5 bases. Trimming stripped 2 bases from V and 0 bases from J, with 13 bases between. Germline CDR1 is SEHNR and CDR2 is FQNEAQ (reference sequence). This CDR3 has 16 amino acids. The CDR3 loop is CASSLLLGLLNTEAFF. CDR3 DNA: TGTGCCAGCAGCTTACTCTTGGGACTCTTGAACACTGAAGCTTTCTTT.

The chain has TRBV5-1 and TRBJ2-5; 7 nucleotides line up with TRBD1. J lost 1 base, V lost 1 base, and 7 bases had no gene match. CDR1 is SGHRS and CDR2 is YFSETQ in the germline V gene. The CDR3 sequence is 16 residues long. CDR3 residues: CASSLTRTGTQETQYF. In DNA, the CDR3 is TGCGCCAGCAGCTTGACCAGGACAGGTACCCAAGAGACCCAGTACTTC. Drawing the rest from reference TRBV5-1 and TRBJ2-5, the complete variable domain is KAGVTQTPRYLIKTRGQQVTLSCSPISGHRSVSWYQQTPGQGLQFLFEYFSETQRNKGNFPGRFSGRQFSNSRSEMNVSTLELGDSALYLCASSLTRTGTQETQYFGPGTRLLVL.

V usage is TRBV7-8 and J usage is TRBJ1-5; 9 bases align to TRBD1. CDR1 and CDR2 (germline): SGHVS, FQNEAQ. The length of the CDR3 is 16 residues. Losses at the gene ends were 3 bases for V and 2 bases for J; bases not matched to a gene: 5. CDR3 nucleotide sequence: TGTGCCAGCAGCTTTGGCACAGGGGGCGGCAATCAGCCCCAGCATTTT. Translated, it gives CASSFGTGGGNQPQHF.

The gene calls are TRBV11-3 and TRBJ2-7, with D uncertain. CDR3 length equals 15 residues. The V gene lost 4 bases and the J gene lost 6 bases, with 19 bases spanning the gap. Germline CDR1 and CDR2: SGHNT and YENEEA. Here the CDR3 reads CASSSRISGVGEQYF. As DNA, the CDR3 is TGTGCCAGCAGCTCGAGGATATCCGGAGTAGGCGAGCAGTACTTC.

This clone has only one observation. The junction differs from germline at one of its ends, possibly a read error. The genes are TRBV6-5 and TRBJ1-1, with 8 bases that match TRBD1. The CDR3 totals 13 residues. The germline V gene encodes CDR1 MNHEY and CDR2 SVGAGI. CDR3 sequence: CASSDSGGAGAFF. CDR3 sequence (DNA): TGTGCCAGCAGTGACTCAGGGGGCGCCGGCGCTTTCTTT.

V usage is TRBV12-5 and J usage is TRBJ2-1; 8 bases agree with TRBD1. The CDR3 extends over 12 amino acids. Trimming removed 6 bases from V and 13 bases from J; junction bases left unmatched: 8. The germline gives CDR1 LGHNT, CDR2 FRNRAP. The CDR3 DNA is TGTGCTAGTGGACCCGGACAGGGACCCCAGTTCTTC. Protein: CASGPGQGPQFF.

The rearrangement uses TRBV29-1 and TRBJ1-3; 10 bases agree with TRBD1. The CDR3 spans 14 residues. Germline V gene sequence: CDR1 SQVTM, CDR2 ANQGSEA. Trimming removed 6 bases from V and 2 bases from J; junction bases left unmatched: 4. The CDR3 sequence is CSVGQGGTGNTIYF. The CDR3 DNA sequence: TGCAGCGTCGGACAGGGGGGGACTGGAAACACCATATATTTT.

This chain joins TRBV7-9 and TRBJ2-7; D perhaps matches TRBD2 (5 bases). In germline, CDR1 is SEHNR, CDR2 FQNEAQ (reference sequence). V was pared by 2 bases and J by 6 bases, with 11 bases between. There are 13 residues in the CDR3. CDR3 amino acids: CASSLTGIGEQYF. In DNA, the CDR3 is TGTGCCAGCAGCTTAACCGGGATTGGCGAGCAGTACTTC.

The chain recombines TRBV19 with TRBJ1-5; D remains unclear. This CDR3 has 12 residues. The V gene's germline CDR1 is LNHDA and CDR2 SQIVND (reference sequence). V was trimmed by 7 bases and J by 7 bases, leaving 11 bases between them. The CDR3 DNA follows: TGTGCCAGTAACACCGACATACAGCCCCAGCATTTT. This encodes CASNTDIQPQHF.

CDR3 bases: TGTGCCAGCAGCGTAGGCGGACACTCCAGCTCACCCCTCCACTTT. This codes for CASSVGGHSSSPLHF. The J gene is TRBJ1-6, the V gene TRBV9, with TRBD1 as a possible D gene (5 bases). Germline V CDR1 and CDR2: SGDLS, YYNGEE. The V end was cut by 0 bases, the J end by 10 bases, with 14 bases between. The length of the CDR3 is 15 residues.

This chain uses TRBV2 with TRBJ1-5, with TRBD1 matching 11 bases. Germline V gene sequence: CDR1 SNHLY, CDR2 FYNNEI. V lost 4 bases to trimming and J lost 10 bases; unmatched junction nucleotides: 9. CDR3 length equals 15 residues. The CDR3 loop reads CASSAAGTGGYPQHF. CDR3 in DNA: TGTGCCAGCAGTGCTGCCGGGACAGGGGGTTACCCCCAGCATTTT.

This clone has a handful of counts. J is TRBJ2-5 and V is TRBV6-5, with TRBD2 as a possible D gene (7 bases). The J call is doubtful: the DNA matches TRBJ2-7 better. CDR1 is MNHEY, CDR2 SVGAGI, per germline. This CDR3 is 14 amino acids long. The CDR3 loop is CASTVLGGGYEQYF. DNA for the CDR3: TGTGCCAGCACCGTACTAGGGGGGGGATACGAGCAGTACTTC.

V gene TRBV5-8 combines with J gene TRBJ2-6; 11 bases agree with TRBD2. The CDR3 extends over 17 amino acids. Germline assignment: CDR1 SGHTS and CDR2 YDEGEE. The J segment lost 2 bases and the V segment lost 0 bases, leaving 1 base of the junction unmatched. In nucleotides, the CDR3 is TGTGCCAGCAGCTTGGGACTAGCGGGGACTGGGGCCAACGTCCTGACTTTC. Protein product: CASSLGLAGTGANVLTF.

This sequence joins TRBV9 and TRBJ2-3, with D possibly matching TRBD2 (5 bases). The V end lost 0 bases, the J end lost 4 bases, and 18 bases lay between the germline ends. The germline CDR1 and CDR2 sequences are SGDLS and YYNGEE. The CDR3 covers 17 residues. The CDR3 reads CASSVESSSAFPDTQYF. CDR3 nucleotide sequence: TGTGCCAGCAGCGTAGAGTCCAGTAGCGCTTTTCCAGATACGCAGTATTTT.

The chain employs TRBV28 and TRBJ1-1; D may be TRBD1 (6 bases). The V and J ends lost 10 bases and 6 bases respectively, with 21 bases between them. The CDR3 is 14 residues long. Germline V gene lookup returns CDR1 MDHEN and CDR2 SYDVKM. This CDR3 is CAIAFAGTPAEAFF. The CDR3 DNA sequence: TGTGCCATCGCCTTCGCCGGGACACCAGCTGAAGCTTTCTTT. Combining the CDR3 with reference TRBV28 and TRBJ1-1 gives the whole variable domain DVKVTQSSRYLVKRTGEKVFLECVQDMDHENMFWYRQDPGLGLRLIYFSYDVKMKEKGDIPEGYSVSREKKERFSLILESASTNQTSMYLCAIAFAGTPAEAFFGQGTRLTVV.

V and J are TRBV7-9 and TRBJ2-7; 8 bases are a match to TRBD1. The CDR3 has 14 amino acids. Germline loops: CDR1 SEHNR, CDR2 FQNEAQ (reference sequence). After removal of 6 bases from V and 6 bases from J, the junction contained 10 bases not matched to a gene. The DNA for the CDR3 is TGTGCCAGCAGGGGACAGGTCGGGGCGGGCGAGCAGTACTTC. Its protein product is CASRGQVGAGEQYF.

This rearrangement joins TRBV7-9 to TRBJ2-7, with D tentatively TRBD2 (7 bases). From germline, CDR1 is SEHNR and CDR2 FQNEAQ (reference sequence). Trimming removed 1 base from V and 3 bases from J, with 13 bases in between. The CDR3 has 15 residues. The CDR3: CASSLEGGNYYEQYF. In DNA, the CDR3 is TGTGCCAGCAGCTTAGAGGGGGGGAACTACTACGAGCAGTACTTC. The full variable domain, rest sourced from reference TRBV7-9 and TRBJ2-7, is DTGVSQNPRHKITKRGQNVTFRCDPISEHNRLYWYRQTLGQGPEFLTYFQNEAQLEKSRLLSDRFSAERPKGSFSTLEIQRTEQGDSAMYLCASSLEGGNYYEQYFGPGTRLTVT.

J is TRBJ2-3 and V is TRBV4-3; no reliable D call. This CDR3 spans 14 amino acids. V shed 2 bases and J shed 7 bases, with 13 bases lying between them. From germline, CDR1 is LGHNA and CDR2 YSLEER. The CDR3: CASSQRVADHTQYF. The CDR3 DNA reads as TGCGCCAGCAGCCAACGGGTGGCGGATCATACGCAGTATTTT.

V gene TRBV2 combines with J gene TRBJ1-1, with 8 bases identical to TRBD1. The CDR3 is 17 amino acids. V trimming: 8 bases; J trimming: 1 base; junction bases outside the gene matches: 15. Germline CDR1 reads SNHLY; CDR2 reads FYNNEI. CDR3 nucleotide sequence: TGTGCCAGCCCCCGAAAGGAGACAGGGGCATGGAACACTGAAGCTTTCTTT. As protein: CASPRKETGAWNTEAFF. Using reference TRBV2 and TRBJ1-1 for the parts outside the CDR3, the full variable domain is EPEVTQTPSHQVTQMGQEVILRCVPISNHLYFYWYRQILGQKVEFLVSFYNNEISEKSEIFDDQFSVERPDGSNFTLKIRSTKLEDSAMYFCASPRKETGAWNTEAFFGQGTRLTVV.